This T cell receptor (beta chain) was recorded in a study of Ad26.COV2.S vaccination and SARS-CoV-2 variants. Findings of the study overall: Ad26.COV2.S recipients had broader spike-specific TCRs (P = 0.0014).

In the case of this clone: The antigen is not known.

The CDR3 sequence is 13 residues long. V was trimmed by 3 bases and J by 3 bases, leaving 9 bases between them. Looked up from germline, CDR1 is SGHAT and CDR2 is FQNNGV. Stated treatment: roughly 20 received Ad26.COV2.S at low or high dose, single or two shots; roughly five received placebo; per-sample allocation not given. Vaccine and placebo recipients were sampled on day 63 after the first injection. Assay used: immunoSEQ multiplex PCR; TCRdb lists only in-frame clones, some missing. The repertoire consists of about 460,000 clones, with roughly nine tenths occurring once and the leading ten covering around 1.6%.

The sample here was peripheral blood, taken in a trial of Ad26.COV2.S vaccine versus placebo. V is TRBV11-2 and J is TRBJ2-7; perhaps TRBD1 as D (5 bases). The clonotype originates from a person between 18 and 65 years old who received the Ad26.COV2.S COVID-19 vaccine or a placebo. The CDR3 DNA reads TGTGCCAGCAGCTTCGGGCAGGGCTACGAGCAGTACTTC. Protein: CASSFGQGYEQYF.